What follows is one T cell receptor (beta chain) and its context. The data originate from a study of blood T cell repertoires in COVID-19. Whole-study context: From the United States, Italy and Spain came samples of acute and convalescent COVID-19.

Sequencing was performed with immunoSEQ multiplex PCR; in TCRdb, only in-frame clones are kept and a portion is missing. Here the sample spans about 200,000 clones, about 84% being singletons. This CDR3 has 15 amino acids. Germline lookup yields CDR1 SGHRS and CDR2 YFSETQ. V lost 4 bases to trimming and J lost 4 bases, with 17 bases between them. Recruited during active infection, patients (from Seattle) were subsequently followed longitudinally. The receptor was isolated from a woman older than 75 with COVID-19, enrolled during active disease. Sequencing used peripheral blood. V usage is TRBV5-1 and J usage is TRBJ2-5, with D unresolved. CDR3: CASSPSSTTGETQYF. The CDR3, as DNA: TGCGCCAGCAGCCCTAGTAGTACGACGGGAGAGACCCAGTACTTC.